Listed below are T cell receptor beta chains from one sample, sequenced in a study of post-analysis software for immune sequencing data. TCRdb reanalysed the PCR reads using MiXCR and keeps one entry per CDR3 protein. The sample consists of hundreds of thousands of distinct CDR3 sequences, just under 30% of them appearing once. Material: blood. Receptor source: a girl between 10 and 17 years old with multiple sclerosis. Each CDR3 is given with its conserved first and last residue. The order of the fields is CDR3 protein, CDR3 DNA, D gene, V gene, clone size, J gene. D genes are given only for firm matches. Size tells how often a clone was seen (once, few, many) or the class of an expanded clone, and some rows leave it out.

cdr3_aa: CASSAGGADYGYTF
cdr3_nt: TGTGCCAGCAGCGCCGGGGGCGCGGACTATGGCTACACCTTC
d_call: .
v_call: TRBV28
clone_size: .
j_call: TRBJ1-2

cdr3_aa: CASTTDRGLGGYTF
cdr3_nt: TGTGCCAGCACCACAGACAGGGGGCTCGGTGGCTACACCTTC
d_call: TRBD1
v_call: TRBV6-2/TRBV6-3
clone_size: .
j_call: TRBJ1-2

cdr3_aa: CASARDSYNEQFF
cdr3_nt: TGTGCCAGCGCAAGAGACAGTTACAATGAGCAGTTCTTC
d_call: .
v_call: TRBV2
clone_size: .
j_call: TRBJ2-1

cdr3_aa: CASSAVSPTDNYGYTF
cdr3_nt: TGTGCCAGCAGCGCCGTGTCTCCGACAGATAACTATGGCTACACCTTC
d_call: .
v_call: TRBV9
clone_size: few
j_call: TRBJ1-2

cdr3_aa: CSARDWSGPAKNIQYF
cdr3_nt: TGCAGTGCTAGAGATTGGAGCGGACCGGCCAAAAACATTCAGTACTTC
d_call: .
v_call: TRBV20-1
clone_size: few
j_call: TRBJ2-4

cdr3_aa: CASSQGKGRTNYGYTF
cdr3_nt: TGCGCCAGCAGCCAAGGAAAAGGGAGGACTAACTATGGCTACACCTTC
d_call: .
v_call: TRBV4-1
clone_size: .
j_call: TRBJ1-2

cdr3_aa: CASSQQGKSTDTQYF
cdr3_nt: TGCGCCAGCAGCCAACAGGGGAAAAGCACAGATACGCAGTATTTT
d_call: .
v_call: TRBV4-3
clone_size: few
j_call: TRBJ2-3

cdr3_aa: CASLPGRNEKLFF
cdr3_nt: TGTGCCAGTCTTCCGGGACGGAATGAAAAACTGTTTTTT
d_call: .
v_call: TRBV25-1
clone_size: few
j_call: TRBJ1-4

cdr3_aa: CSARDRGQGSRYGYTF
cdr3_nt: TGCAGTGCTAGAGATAGGGGACAGGGATCCCGATATGGCTACACCTTC
d_call: TRBD1
v_call: TRBV20-1
clone_size: few
j_call: TRBJ1-2

cdr3_aa: CASSARFSGGLNTGELFF
cdr3_nt: TGTGCCAGCAGCGCCCGATTTAGCGGGGGGCTTAACACCGGGGAGCTGTTTTTT
d_call: TRBD2
v_call: TRBV7-2
clone_size: .
j_call: TRBJ2-2

cdr3_aa: CASRRTGTRNTGELFF
cdr3_nt: TGTGCCAGCAGGCGCACCGGGACTAGAAACACCGGGGAGCTGTTTTTT
d_call: TRBD2
v_call: TRBV6-2/TRBV6-3
clone_size: .
j_call: TRBJ2-2

cdr3_aa: CASSPGSMSGNTIYF
cdr3_nt: TGCGCCAGCAGTCCCGGGTCAATGTCTGGAAACACCATATATTTT
d_call: .
v_call: TRBV10-2
clone_size: .
j_call: TRBJ1-3

cdr3_aa: CASSFHLDREAFF
cdr3_nt: TGTGCCAGCAGTTTCCACCTGGACCGTGAAGCTTTCTTT
d_call: .
v_call: TRBV12-3/TRBV12-4
clone_size: .
j_call: TRBJ1-1

cdr3_aa: CASSLWSRGGVQPQHF
cdr3_nt: TGTGCCAGCAGTTTATGGAGCAGGGGTGGAGTCCAGCCCCAGCATTTT
d_call: .
v_call: TRBV28
clone_size: .
j_call: TRBJ1-5

cdr3_aa: CAIRGQGEKLFF
cdr3_nt: TGTGCCATCAGGGGGCAGGGTGAAAAACTGTTTTTT
d_call: .
v_call: TRBV10-3
clone_size: .
j_call: TRBJ1-4

cdr3_aa: CASSPRSGTSGFTDTQYF
cdr3_nt: TGTGCCAGCAGCCCACGTTCCGGGACTAGCGGTTTCACAGATACGCAGTATTTT
d_call: TRBD2
v_call: TRBV9
clone_size: few
j_call: TRBJ2-3

cdr3_aa: CSVGAPHWELAGEPGELFF
cdr3_nt: TGCAGCGTTGGCGCACCTCACTGGGAACTAGCGGGAGAGCCCGGGGAGCTGTTTTTT
d_call: TRBD2
v_call: TRBV29-1
clone_size: few
j_call: TRBJ2-2

cdr3_aa: CASSRNAYEQYF
cdr3_nt: TGTGCCAGCAGCCGGAACGCCTACGAGCAGTACTTC
d_call: .
v_call: TRBV14
clone_size: few
j_call: TRBJ2-7

cdr3_aa: CASSQAGLNNEQFF
cdr3_nt: TGCGCCAGCAGCCAAGCCGGACTGAACAATGAGCAGTTCTTC
d_call: .
v_call: TRBV4-3
clone_size: few
j_call: TRBJ2-1

cdr3_aa: CSAGSGGPYNEQFF
cdr3_nt: TGCAGTGCTGGTAGCGGGGGGCCCTACAATGAGCAGTTCTTC
d_call: TRBD2
v_call: TRBV20-1
clone_size: .
j_call: TRBJ2-1

cdr3_aa: CASSQASGKPYGYTF
cdr3_nt: TGTGCCAGCAGCCAAGCATCAGGGAAGCCCTATGGCTACACCTTC
d_call: .
v_call: TRBV14
clone_size: .
j_call: TRBJ1-2

cdr3_aa: CASSSAGGGPYEQYF
cdr3_nt: TGTGCCAGCAGTTCTGCGGGGGGAGGCCCCTACGAGCAGTACTTC
d_call: TRBD2
v_call: TRBV7-2
clone_size: .
j_call: TRBJ2-7